This entry features one T cell receptor beta chain sequence. Sequenced by immunoSEQ multiplex PCR; TCRdb stores in-frame clones only, minus some. The sample has 250,000 to 400,000 clones; 85% are singletons. The sample originates from a study of blood T cell repertoires in COVID-19. Recruits, aged roughly 18 to 89 years, lived in about two dozen US areas. Germline V gene lookup returns CDR1 MDHEN and CDR2 SYDVKM. V dropped 5 bases and J dropped 3; count of bases not matched to a gene: 7. This CDR3 has 15 amino acids. Sequenced sample: PBMCs or T cells enriched from blood (not recorded which). The chain couples TRBV28 to TRBJ2-1; 7 bases match TRBD1. The TCR sequence derives from a woman aged 25 to 39 who had been exposed to COVID-19. The CDR3 loop reads CASSIMGQSYNEQFF. CDR3 DNA sequence: TGTGCCAGCAGTATAATGGGACAGAGCTACAATGAGCAGTTCTTC. Supplemented by reference TRBV28 and TRBJ2-1, the full variable domain reads DVKVTQSSRYLVKRTGEKVFLECVQDMDHENMFWYRQDPGLGLRLIYFSYDVKMKEKGDIPEGYSVSREKKERFSLILESASTNQTSMYLCASSIMGQSYNEQFFGPGTRLTVL.